The entry below gives a single T cell receptor beta chain sequence along with its context. Germline is not matched at one junction end, which may reflect a read error. The data are from a study of neurological immune-mediated disorders. The cells used in sorted libraries, CD4+ or CD8+ T cells, numbered about 1 million. The CDR3 loop spans 15 amino acids. Germline V CDR1 and CDR2: SGHAT, FQDESV (reference sequence). MiXCR was run by TCRdb on the 5' RACE reads, yielding one entry per CDR3 protein. The sample contains some 22,000 distinct CDR3 sequences, around a sixth of which appear only once. Sequencing was carried out using CD8+ T cells from blood. The chain recombines TRBV11-1 with TRBJ2-1, with D possibly TRBD2 on 6 matching bases. The clonotype originates from a woman younger than 30 with multiple sclerosis. The CDR3: CTGSLVSSEYNEQFF. Here the CDR3 DNA reads TGCACCGGCAGCTTGGTGTCTAGCGAATACAATGAGCAGTTCTTC.